One sample yielded the 27 T cell receptor beta chains listed below, sequenced in a study of shared clonotypes between healthy human individuals. The data were produced by immunoSEQ multiplex PCR, yet TCRdb's version contains in-frame clones alone and is incomplete. There are over a million clones in the sample; under 80% occur only once, and approximately 1.3% lies in the top ten. Sequencing used memory CD4+ T cells sorted from blood. Subset: CD45RA-negative fraction. The receptors derive from a man aged 18 to 35 in good health.

This clone was found once. A much larger clone lies a single base off, so this may be a read error. The chain recombines TRBV5-4 with TRBJ1-1; a possible D gene is TRBD1 (5 bases). Trimming stripped 0 bases from V and 3 bases from J, with 6 bases between. Germline CDR1 and CDR2: SGHNT and YYREEE (reference sequence). The CDR3 consists of 13 residues. The CDR3 spells CASSLAGYTEAFF. The CDR3 DNA reads TGTGCCAGCAGCTTGGCAGGGTACACTGAAGCTTTCTTT.

V and J are TRBV9 and TRBJ2-5; D call uncertain. V was trimmed by 2 bases and J by 7 bases, leaving 12 bases between them. Per the germline V gene, CDR1 is SGDLS and CDR2 is YYNGEE. This CDR3 is 13 amino acids long. CDR3 bases: TGTGCCAGCAGCGTGACGGCGGTAGGGACCCAGTACTTC. Translated, it gives CASSVTAVGTQYF.

For this clone: A junction boundary mismatches the germline segment, possibly from a read error. The chain is built from TRBV9 and TRBJ1-1; maybe TRBD1 (5 bases). The CDR3 extends over 15 amino acids. Germline-derived CDR1 and CDR2 are SGDLS and YYNGEE. CDR3 sequence reads: CASSPNYIGTSVKVF. The CDR3, as DNA: TGTGCCAGCAGCCCAAACTACATTGGGACGTCGGTCAAGGTCTTT. Full variable domain (missing parts from reference TRBV9 and TRBJ1-1): DSGVTQTPKHLITATGQRVTLRCSPRSGDLSVYWYQQSLDQGLQFLIQYYNGEERAKGNILERFSAQQFPDLHSELNLSSLELGDSALYFCASSPNYIGTSVKVFGQGTRLTVV.

The CDR3 sequence is CASSFVQPARGEQYF. CDR3 in DNA: TGTGCCAGCAGCTTCGTACAACCAGCCAGGGGCGAGCAGTACTTC. The chain employs TRBV5-6 and TRBJ2-7, with a weak D call TRBD1 (6 bases). Trimming shortened V by 2 bases and J by 6 bases, and 18 bases separated the two germline ends. The germline V gene has CDR1 SGHDT and CDR2 YYEEEE. The CDR3 runs 15 residues.

The chain combines TRBV9 with TRBJ1-1; TRBD1 is a possible D gene (5 bases). V dropped 0 bases and J dropped 0 bases, with 15 bases sitting between them. Germline CDR1 is SGDLS and CDR2 is YYNGEE. This CDR3 has 17 amino acids. CDR3 coding DNA: TGTGCCAGCAGCGTAGAGGGGCAGTTAATTATGAACACTGAAGCTTTCTTT. It yields the protein CASSVEGQLIMNTEAFF.

The J gene is TRBJ2-1, the V gene TRBV7-2, with no clear D. The CDR3 has 12 residues. V lost 3 bases, J lost 7 bases, and 7 bases lay in between. Germline V CDR1 and CDR2: SGHTA, FQGNSA. CDR3 amino acids: CASSFLINEQFF. DNA of the CDR3: TGTGCCAGCAGCTTCCTGATAAATGAGCAGTTCTTC.

The chain recombines TRBV5-5 with TRBJ1-2; no clear D gene. The germline V gene has CDR1 SGHKS and CDR2 YYEKEE (reference sequence). CDR3 size: 14 residues. With 2 bases removed from V and 3 bases from J, the gap between germline ends came to 11 bases. In DNA form, the CDR3 reads TGTGCCAGCAGCTTTGGGATAGGCTACTATGGCTACACCTTC. Translating gives CASSFGIGYYGYTF.

The J gene is TRBJ1-6, the V gene TRBV5-4; D not resolved. The germline V and J ends were trimmed by 0 bases and 9 bases, with 7 bases remaining between them. This CDR3 contains 13 residues. Germline V CDR1 and CDR2: SGHNT, YYREEE (reference sequence). The chain's CDR3 is CASSLGSVSPLHF. The CDR3 bases are TGTGCCAGCAGCTTGGGTTCCGTTTCACCCCTCCACTTT.

The genes are TRBV29-1 and TRBJ2-5, with 8 bases that match TRBD2. V lost 4 bases to trimming and J lost 3 bases; unmatched junction nucleotides: 10. Germline values: CDR1 SQVTM, CDR2 ANQGSEA. The CDR3 contains 15 residues. The CDR3, as DNA: TGCAGCGTTGGGTTGGGTAGCGGGGAGGAAGAGACCCAGTACTTC. It yields the protein CSVGLGSGEEETQYF.

The V call is TRBV5-6, the J call TRBJ2-5, with a possible D match to TRBD1 (6 bases). The J call may be incorrect, as the DNA end agrees better with TRBJ2-7. Germline loops: CDR1 SGHDT, CDR2 YYEEEE. CDR3 length: 15 residues. The DNA for the CDR3 is TGTGCCAGCAGCCGTAATGAAGGGGGTCTCTACGAGCAGTACTTC. Translated: CASSRNEGGLYEQYF.

This chain joins TRBV19 and TRBJ2-1; 10 bases align to TRBD1. V shed 3 bases, J shed 4 bases, and the junction held 6 bases outside the gene matches. Germline assignment: CDR1 LNHDA and CDR2 SQIVND (reference sequence). The CDR3 covers 16 residues. The CDR3 loop reads CASSIGTGAIYNEQFF. In DNA form, the CDR3 reads TGTGCCAGTAGTATCGGGACAGGGGCGATTTACAATGAGCAGTTCTTC.

This chain joins TRBV29-1 and TRBJ1-1; D gene uncertain. This CDR3 has 14 residues. Trimming took off 3 bases at V and 1 base at J, with 12 bases between the two ends. Germline values: CDR1 SQVTM, CDR2 ANQGSEA. This CDR3 is CSVDKWGKNTEAFF. Written as DNA, the CDR3 is TGCAGCGTTGACAAGTGGGGAAAGAACACTGAAGCTTTCTTT.

The chain carries TRBV2 and TRBJ2-2, with 9 nucleotides matching TRBD2. J gave up 3 bases and V 1 base, and 3 bases lay outside the gene matches. Germline V gene lookup returns CDR1 SNHLY and CDR2 FYNNEI. This CDR3 spans 16 amino acids. CDR3 bases: TGTGCCAGCAGTGAAGAGAGCGGGAGGCACACCGGGGAGCTGTTTTTT. It translates to CASSEESGRHTGELFF.

The gene calls are TRBV15 and TRBJ2-5; possibly TRBD2 for D (6 bases). Germline V CDR1 and CDR2: LNHNV, YYDKDF (reference sequence). This CDR3 has 15 residues. Trimming shortened V by 1 base and J by 5 bases, and 14 bases separated the two germline ends. Here the CDR3 reads CATSRGGALAETQYF. The DNA for the CDR3 is TGTGCCACCAGCAGAGGAGGGGCCCTAGCGGAGACCCAGTACTTC.

In regard to this clone: Other DNA sequences in the same sample also yield this CDR3. The J gene is TRBJ1-1, the V gene TRBV5-1; TRBD1 matches at 9 bases. This CDR3 region has 14 residues. Germline assignment: CDR1 SGHRS and CDR2 YFSETQ. Trimming took 4 bases from V and 1 from J; bases not matched to a gene: 2. Written as DNA, the CDR3 is TGCGCCAGCAGCGGGACAGGGAAGAACACTGAAGCTTTCTTT. It translates to CASSGTGKNTEAFF.

The chain has TRBV6-6 and TRBJ2-7; perhaps TRBD1 as D (5 bases). The V and J ends lost 8 bases and 7 bases respectively, with 18 bases between them. The CDR3 runs 13 residues. The germline V gene encodes CDR1 MNHNY and CDR2 SVGAGI (reference sequence). Here the CDR3 reads CASANPGSWEQYF. The CDR3 DNA reads TGTGCCAGCGCAAACCCAGGGTCGTGGGAGCAGTACTTC.

This clone was seen more than once but under ten times. The gene calls are TRBV9 and TRBJ1-6; no definite D call. Germline CDR1 and CDR2: SGDLS and YYNGEE. This CDR3 spans 14 amino acids. The ends were cut back, 3 bases at V and 5 bases at J, with 9 bases in the middle. CDR3 sequence: CASSGGFNNSPLHF. The DNA for the CDR3 is TGTGCCAGCAGCGGAGGGTTTAATAATTCACCCCTCCACTTT.

The genes are TRBV6-1 and TRBJ1-2, with TRBD1 matching over 8 bases. This CDR3 region has 13 residues. V gave up 6 bases and J gave up 4 bases; unmatched junction bases: 4. Germline V lookup: CDR1 MNHNS, CDR2 SASEGT. The CDR3 nucleotides are TGTGCCAGCAGAGGACAGGGATTCTATGGCTACACCTTC. It translates to CASRGQGFYGYTF.

V usage is TRBV28 and J usage is TRBJ2-7; D possibly corresponds to TRBD2 (5 bases). This CDR3 has 15 residues. Germline V gene sequence: CDR1 MDHEN, CDR2 SYDVKM. The germline V and J ends were trimmed by 5 bases and 3 bases, with 17 bases remaining between them. DNA of the CDR3: TGTGCCAGCAGTCCCCGGGGAAAGACCGACTACGAGCAGTACTTC. This translates into CASSPRGKTDYEQYF.

With regard to this clone: This sequence is one base from a far larger clone and is likely a read error. The chain couples TRBV15 to TRBJ2-5; D not resolved. Per the germline V gene, CDR1 is LNHNV and CDR2 is YYDKDF (reference sequence). The CDR3 contains 12 residues. The V end was cut by 0 bases, the J end by 3 bases, with 2 bases between. CDR3 in DNA: TGTGCCACCAGCAGAGATAAAGAGACCCAGTACTTC. This encodes CATSRDKETQYF.

This clone turned up a few times. Within the sample, other DNA sequences also encode this same CDR3. V gene TRBV5-1 combines with J gene TRBJ2-3; no clear D. This CDR3 is 11 amino acids long. V lost 2 bases and J lost 5, with 3 bases in between. Germline assignment: CDR1 SGHRS and CDR2 YFSETQ. CDR3 amino acids: CASSFGDTQYF. DNA for the CDR3: TGCGCCAGCAGCTTCGGAGATACGCAGTATTTT.

V and J are TRBV11-2 and TRBJ2-5; D remains unclear. Trimming stripped 3 bases from V and 2 bases from J, with 10 bases between. Germline lookup yields CDR1 SGHAT and CDR2 FQNNGV. The CDR3 loop spans 14 amino acids. CDR3: CASSFRVKQETQYF. The CDR3 DNA reads as TGTGCCAGCAGCTTTAGGGTTAAACAAGAGACCCAGTACTTC.

The rearrangement joins TRBV30 to TRBJ1-5; 9 bases align to TRBD1. The CDR3 spans 15 residues. J lost 2 bases, V lost 2 bases, and 4 bases had no gene match. Germline V CDR1 and CDR2: GTSNPN, SVGIG (reference sequence). CDR3: CAWSRTGVGNQPQHF. CDR3 bases: TGTGCCTGGAGTAGGACAGGGGTAGGCAATCAGCCCCAGCATTTT.

The chain links TRBV11-1 to TRBJ2-1, with TRBD2 identical over 8 bases. The CDR3 totals 15 residues. V lost 5 bases to trimming and J lost 4 bases; unmatched junction nucleotides: 7. Per germline, CDR1 SGHAT and CDR2 FQDESV (reference sequence). CDR3 in amino acids: CASSRRGAAYNEQFF. The CDR3, as DNA: TGTGCCAGCAGCCGGCGGGGGGCCGCTTACAATGAGCAGTTCTTC.

The chain uses TRBV7-6 and TRBJ2-2, with D tentatively TRBD1 (6 bases). V was shortened by 6 bases and J by 6 bases, with 11 bases between the two germline ends. The CDR3 sequence is 13 residues long. Germline V gene lookup returns CDR1 SGHVS and CDR2 FNYEAQ. The chain's CDR3 is CASSQGGPGELFF. The DNA of the CDR3 is TGTGCCAGCAGTCAAGGGGGACCCGGGGAGCTGTTTTTT.

The chain employs TRBV28 and TRBJ2-3; TRBD2 aligns across 11 bases. This CDR3 is built from 16 residues. The V gene's germline CDR1 is MDHEN and CDR2 SYDVKM. Trimming removed 4 bases from V and 0 bases from J; junction bases left unmatched: 3. The CDR3 is CASSSTSGGSTDTQYF. CDR3 bases: TGTGCCAGCAGTTCTACTAGCGGGGGAAGCACAGATACGCAGTATTTT.

In DNA form, the CDR3 reads TGTGCCAGCAGACCAGACAGGGGCGGGGGCTATAATTCACCCCTCCACTTT. It yields the protein CASRPDRGGGYNSPLHF. The chain joins TRBV27 to TRBJ1-6, with TRBD1 matching over 8 bases. Per the germline V gene, CDR1 is MNHEY and CDR2 is SMNVEV (reference sequence). The CDR3 is 17 residues long. J gave up 3 bases and V 6 bases, and 10 bases lay outside the gene matches.